These T cell receptor beta chains were read from a single sample in a study of identical twins. TCRdb ran MiXCR on the 5' RACE reads and lists one entry per CDR3 protein. The repertoire holds around 100,000 distinct CDR3 sequences, with about 5.6% as singletons. Sample: memory T cells sorted from blood. The receptors were sampled from a woman aged 45-65 years in good health. CDR3s include the opening cysteine and the closing phenylalanine or tryptophan. D genes are given only for firm matches. For some rows the clone size is stated as once, few or many, or as a class when expanded; others skip it.

d_gene	v_gene	abundance	j_gene	CDR3aa	CDR3nt
-	TRBV5-5	many	TRBJ2-5	CASSSRVETQYF	TGTGCCAGCAGTTCACGGGTGGAGACCCAGTACTTC
-	TRBV11-2	-	TRBJ2-2	CASSLFGGSFTGELFF	TGTGCCAGCAGCTTATTCGGGGGTTCATTCACCGGGGAGCTGTTTTTT
TRBD2	TRBV4-2	few	TRBJ2-2	CASSRPGLGAGELFF	TGTGCCAGCAGCCGCCCGGGACTAGGAGCCGGGGAGCTGTTTTTT
TRBD2	TRBV5-1	many	TRBJ2-7	CASSVAGVHEQYF	TGCGCCAGCAGCGTAGCGGGAGTCCACGAGCAGTACTTC
-	TRBV5-6	many	TRBJ2-3	CASSPGSRQHTQYF	TGTGCCAGCAGCCCGGGATCCCGGCAGCATACGCAGTATTTT
-	TRBV6-1	-	TRBJ2-3	CASSPTRDTQYF	TGTGCCAGCAGTCCGACTAGAGATACGCAGTATTTT
TRBD1	TRBV2	many	TRBJ1-1	CAKGTGTEAFF	TGTGCCAAAGGGACAGGGACTGAAGCTTTCTTT
-	TRBV6-6	many	TRBJ2-3	CASSPQGTRDTQYF	TGTGCCAGCAGCCCCCAAGGCACTAGAGATACGCAGTATTTT
-	TRBV20-1	many	TRBJ2-3	CSAGSQAFSTDTQYF	TGCAGTGCTGGATCTCAAGCATTTAGCACAGATACGCAGTATTTT
-	TRBV5-1	-	TRBJ2-7	CASRLEGTAFYEQYF	TGCGCCAGCAGGTTGGAGGGGACAGCATTCTACGAGCAGTACTTC
TRBD1	TRBV5-4	-	TRBJ2-5	CASSSPGQGYF	TGTGCCAGCAGCTCACCGGGACAGGGATACTTC
TRBD2	TRBV20-1	many	TRBJ2-7	CSAESGSDEQYF	TGCAGTGCAGAAAGCGGGAGCGACGAGCAGTACTTC
TRBD2	TRBV19	-	TRBJ2-7	CASSIGGLAGGEQYF	TGTGCCAGTAGTATCGGGGGACTAGCGGGAGGGGAGCAGTACTTC
TRBD2	TRBV28	-	TRBJ2-1	CASSPRGSGRARGEQFF	TGTGCCAGCAGCCCCAGGGGTAGCGGGAGGGCCCGGGGAGAGCAGTTCTTC
TRBD1	TRBV12-3/TRBV12-4	many	TRBJ1-3	CASSRDRLSGNTIYF	TGTGCCAGCAGTCGGGACAGACTCTCTGGAAACACCATATATTTT
TRBD2	TRBV15	few	TRBJ2-1	CATSSGTNNEQFF	TGTGCCACCAGTAGTGGGACTAACAATGAGCAGTTCTTC
TRBD2	TRBV29-1	many	TRBJ2-2	CSAGRAGELFF	TGCAGCGCCGGGAGGGCCGGGGAGCTGTTTTTT
TRBD1	TRBV2	-	TRBJ1-5	CASRPGTGGAGRQPQHF	TGTGCCAGCAGGCCCGGGACAGGGGGCGCAGGGCGTCAGCCCCAGCATTTT
-	TRBV5-1	few	TRBJ1-2	CASSLDGWGYTF	TGCGCCAGCAGCTTGGACGGGTGGGGCTACACCTTC
-	TRBV5-4	many	TRBJ2-3	CASSLGDSSTDTQYF	TGTGCCAGCAGCTTGGGGGACTCCTCCACAGATACGCAGTATTTT
-	TRBV7-3	many	TRBJ2-2	CASTPSVYTGELFF	TGTGCCAGCACCCCAAGTGTATATACGGGGGAGCTGTTTTTT
-	TRBV19	-	TRBJ1-3	CASTYPGAGNTIYF	TGTGCCAGTACTTATCCGGGGGCTGGAAACACCATATATTTT
-	TRBV9	many	TRBJ1-1	CASSVEAQMNTEAFF	TGTGCCAGCAGCGTAGAGGCACAGATGAACACTGAAGCTTTCTTT
-	TRBV4-2	many	TRBJ1-2	CASSQSTGVDYGYTF	TGTGCCAGCAGCCAATCTACCGGGGTTGACTATGGCTACACCTTC
-	TRBV18	few	TRBJ1-5	CASSPYQRAGWNQPQHF	TGTGCCAGCTCACCCTATCAAAGGGCAGGGTGGAATCAGCCCCAGCATTTT
TRBD2	TRBV20-1	many	TRBJ2-5	CSASRLTSGGETQYF	TGCAGTGCTAGCCGCTTGACTAGCGGGGGAGAGACCCAGTACTTC
-	TRBV20-1	many	TRBJ2-1	CSARDPKAGISNEQFF	TGCAGTGCTAGAGATCCAAAAGCGGGTATCTCCAATGAGCAGTTCTTC
TRBD1	TRBV7-8	many	TRBJ1-2	CASSLEGGANFGYGYTF	TGTGCCAGCAGCTTAGAAGGGGGCGCGAATTTTGGCTATGGCTACACCTTC
TRBD2	TRBV30	few	TRBJ2-2	CASLRGRAGELFF	TGTGCCTCCCTAAGAGGGAGGGCCGGGGAGCTGTTTTTT
-	TRBV29-1	few	TRBJ2-7	CSVSLGQYEQYF	TGCAGCGTCTCACTAGGGCAGTACGAGCAGTACTTC
TRBD2	TRBV13	few	TRBJ2-1	CASSPRGTNNEQFF	TGTGCCAGCAGTCCCCGCGGGACTAACAATGAGCAGTTCTTC
TRBD2	TRBV20-1	many	TRBJ2-7	CSARGGLAGLYEQYF	TGCAGTGCTAGAGGCGGACTAGCGGGATTGTACGAGCAGTACTTC
-	TRBV7-6	many	TRBJ2-1	CASSRLGDNEQFF	TGTGCCAGCAGCCGCCTCGGGGACAATGAGCAGTTCTTC
TRBD2	TRBV7-2	-	TRBJ2-1	CASSLVGAGLYEQFF	TGTGCCAGCAGCTTAGTGGGAGCGGGATTATATGAGCAGTTCTTC
-	TRBV2	many	TRBJ1-3	CASTDRGGPSGNTIYF	TGTGCCAGCACCGACCGGGGAGGACCTTCTGGAAACACCATATATTTT
TRBD1	TRBV2	many	TRBJ1-6	CASSGPTGGNSPLHF	TGTGCCAGCAGTGGTCCGACAGGGGGGAATTCACCCCTCCACTTT
-	TRBV4-2	many	TRBJ1-1	CASSQEHRVNTEAFF	TGTGCCAGCAGCCAAGAACACAGGGTGAACACTGAAGCTTTCTTT
TRBD1	TRBV29-1	many	TRBJ1-4	CSVEGRWTGCEKLFF	TGCAGCGTTGAAGGGAGATGGACAGGGTGTGAAAAACTGTTTTTT
-	TRBV6-1	many	TRBJ1-1	CASSEEGEAVEAFF	TGTGCCAGCAGTGAAGAGGGGGAGGCTGTTGAAGCTTTCTTT
-	TRBV24-1	many	TRBJ2-1	CATSDRIRFEQFF	TGTGCCACCAGTGATAGGATCCGGTTTGAGCAGTTCTTC
TRBD2	TRBV4-2	many	TRBJ2-2	CASSQDGRLNTGELFF	TGTGCCAGCAGCCAAGACGGGAGGCTGAACACCGGGGAGCTGTTTTTT
-	TRBV20-1	many	TRBJ2-1	CSASPPRGSVDEQFF	TGCAGTGCTAGCCCCCCCCGGGGGAGTGTCGATGAGCAGTTCTTC
-	TRBV24-1	many	TRBJ1-5	CATFRRGNQPQHF	TGTGCCACCTTTCGGAGGGGCAATCAGCCCCAGCATTTT
TRBD2	TRBV29-1	many	TRBJ2-1	CSVQAGVYNEQFF	TGCAGCGTTCAAGCGGGAGTGTACAATGAGCAGTTCTTC
-	TRBV7-8	many	TRBJ2-5	CASSYSGQETQYF	TGTGCCAGCAGCTATTCAGGGCAAGAGACCCAGTACTTC
-	TRBV29-1	many	TRBJ1-4	CSAIVGGAGEKLFF	TGCAGCGCTATTGTCGGGGGGGCGGGGGAAAAACTGTTTTTT